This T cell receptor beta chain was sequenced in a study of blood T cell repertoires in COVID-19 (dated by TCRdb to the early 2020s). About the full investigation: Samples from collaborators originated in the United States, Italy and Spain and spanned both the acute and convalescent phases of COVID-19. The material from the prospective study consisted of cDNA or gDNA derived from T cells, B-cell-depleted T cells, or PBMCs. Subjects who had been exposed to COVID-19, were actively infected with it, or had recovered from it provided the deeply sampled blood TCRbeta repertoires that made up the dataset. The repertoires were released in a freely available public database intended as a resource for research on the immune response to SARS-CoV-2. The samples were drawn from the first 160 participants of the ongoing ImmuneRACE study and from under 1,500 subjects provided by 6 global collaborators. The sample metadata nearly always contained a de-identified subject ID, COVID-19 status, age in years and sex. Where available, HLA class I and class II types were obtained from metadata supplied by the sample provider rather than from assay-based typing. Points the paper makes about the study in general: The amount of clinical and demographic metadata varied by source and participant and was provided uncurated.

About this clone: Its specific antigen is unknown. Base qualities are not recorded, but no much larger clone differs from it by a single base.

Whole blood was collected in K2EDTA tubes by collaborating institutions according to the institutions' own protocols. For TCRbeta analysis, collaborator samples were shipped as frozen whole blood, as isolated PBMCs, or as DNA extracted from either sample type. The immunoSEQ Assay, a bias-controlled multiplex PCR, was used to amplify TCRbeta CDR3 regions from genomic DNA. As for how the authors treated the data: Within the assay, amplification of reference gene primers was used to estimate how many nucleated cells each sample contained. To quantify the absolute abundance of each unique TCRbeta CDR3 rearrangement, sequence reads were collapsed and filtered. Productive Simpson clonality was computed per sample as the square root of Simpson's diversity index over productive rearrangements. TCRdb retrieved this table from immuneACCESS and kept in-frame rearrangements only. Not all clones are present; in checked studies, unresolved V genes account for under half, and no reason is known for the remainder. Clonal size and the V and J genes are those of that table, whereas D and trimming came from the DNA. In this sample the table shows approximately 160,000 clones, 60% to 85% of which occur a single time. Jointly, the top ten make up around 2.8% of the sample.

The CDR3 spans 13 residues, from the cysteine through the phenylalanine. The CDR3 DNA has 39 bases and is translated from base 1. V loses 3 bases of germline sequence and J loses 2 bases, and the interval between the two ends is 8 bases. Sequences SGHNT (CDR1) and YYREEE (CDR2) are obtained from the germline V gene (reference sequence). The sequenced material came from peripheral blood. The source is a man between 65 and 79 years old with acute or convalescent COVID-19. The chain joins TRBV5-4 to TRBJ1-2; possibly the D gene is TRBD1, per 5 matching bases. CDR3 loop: CASSSRGNYGYTF. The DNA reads TGTGCCAGCAGCTCTAGGGGCAACTATGGCTACACCTTC.